Below are 20 T cell receptor beta chains sequenced from a single sample in a study of beta chain features in type 1 diabetes (dated by TCRdb to 2016 to 2019). The library came from the immunoSEQ multiplex PCR assay. All of the isolated RNA was reverse transcribed with the High Capacity cDNA Reverse Transcription Kit, so expressed TCRB transcripts were sequenced. Sourced from immuneACCESS, this table was stored by TCRdb with only in-frame sequences that have V and J called. A share of the clones is absent; for the studies checked, an unresolved V gene accounts for under half, and the remainder has no known explanation. For this sample the table gives more than 95,000 clones, of which 28% were detected only once. The ten top clones hold 0.5% to 0.55% of the sample. Here is what the overall study found, with its caveats: Type 1 diabetes patients showed a moderate but significant shortening of TCRB CDR3 length in all four CD4+ subsets.

The antigens of these receptors remain unknown. The specimen was central memory CD4+ T cells from blood. Source of these receptors: a woman between 18 and 29 years old with type 1 diabetes.

J is TRBJ2-4 and V is TRBV6-1, with D tentatively TRBD1 (5 bases). The germline gives CDR1 MNHNS, CDR2 SASEGT. This CDR3 is 14 amino acids long. The V gene lost 0 bases and the J gene lost 8 bases, with 11 bases spanning the gap. CDR3 coding DNA: TGTGCCAGCAGTGAAGCGGACACCGGATACATTCAGTACTTC. Protein product: CASSEADTGYIQYF.

Points on this clone: At one boundary the junction diverges from the germline segment, which might be a read error. This chain uses TRBV4-1 with TRBJ2-7; D may be TRBD1 (5 bases). The CDR3 loop spans 14 amino acids. Per germline, CDR1 MGHRA and CDR2 YSYEKL. CDR3 loop: CVSSQVDRSYEQYF. The CDR3 DNA is TGCGTCAGCAGCCAAGTAGACAGATCCTACGAGCAGTACTTC.

V usage is TRBV18 and J usage is TRBJ2-6, with D possibly TRBD1 on 6 matching bases. CDR3 length: 19 residues. V lost 2 bases and J lost 0, with 17 bases in between. The germline gives CDR1 KGHSH, CDR2 LQKENI. The CDR3 loop reads CASSPSTGQGGSGANVLTF. CDR3 nucleotide sequence: TGTGCCAGCTCACCATCCACAGGTCAAGGGGGCTCTGGGGCCAACGTCCTGACTTTC.

This clone was picked up a small number of times. The chain carries TRBV5-1 and TRBJ2-3; 14 bases agree with TRBD2. V lost 2 bases and J lost 2; bases outside the gene matches: 4. Germline V lookup: CDR1 SGHRS, CDR2 YFSETQ. The CDR3 contains 17 residues. CDR3: CASSFRLAGGYTDTQYF. The CDR3 nucleotides are TGCGCCAGCAGCTTCCGACTAGCGGGAGGGTACACAGATACGCAGTATTTT. Complete variable domain (other parts from reference TRBV5-1 and TRBJ2-3): KAGVTQTPRYLIKTRGQQVTLSCSPISGHRSVSWYQQTPGQGLQFLFEYFSETQRNKGNFPGRFSGRQFSNSRSEMNVSTLELGDSALYLCASSFRLAGGYTDTQYFGPGTRLTVL.

This CDR3 reads CAWSRQRNTEAFF. CDR3 sequence (DNA): TGTGCCTGGAGTAGGCAGCGAAACACTGAAGCTTTCTTT. The chain has TRBV30 and TRBJ1-1; D gene unclear. The CDR3 has 13 residues. Germline assignment: CDR1 GTSNPN and CDR2 SVGIG (reference sequence). The germline V and J ends were trimmed by 2 bases and 2 bases, with 9 bases remaining between them.

The chain couples TRBV5-4 to TRBJ1-2, with a weak D call TRBD1 (5 bases). Germline CDR1 SGHNT, CDR2 YYREEE (reference sequence). The V and J ends lost 4 bases and 4 bases respectively, with 14 bases between them. The CDR3 length is 14 residues. The CDR3 region has the DNA TGTGCCAGCAGCCAAGCCGGGGGGGGCTATGGCTACACCTTC. Translation gives CASSQAGGGYGYTF.

This chain links TRBV28 with TRBJ1-5; D is ambiguous. Germline CDR1 MDHEN, CDR2 SYDVKM. This CDR3 comprises 15 residues. Trimming stripped 5 bases from V and 6 bases from J, with 17 bases between. CDR3 residues: CASSPHAPLGQPQHF. The CDR3 region has the DNA TGTGCCAGCAGTCCCCACGCCCCACTCGGTCAGCCCCAGCATTTT.

This clone was counted a few times. This rearrangement joins TRBV30 to TRBJ2-7, with 9 nucleotides matching TRBD1. J lost 4 bases, V lost 3 bases, and 10 bases had no gene match. Germline loops: CDR1 GTSNPN, CDR2 SVGIG (reference sequence). This CDR3 is built from 15 residues. CDR3 DNA: TGTGCCTGGAGCCGGCCGGGACAGGGTGCTTACGAGCAGTACTTC. It translates to CAWSRPGQGAYEQYF.

There are a few counts of this clone. CDR3: CASSLQGDTEAFF. The CDR3 nucleotides are TGTGCCAGCTCACTACAGGGGGACACTGAAGCTTTCTTT. The chain combines TRBV18 with TRBJ1-1; 8 nucleotides align to TRBD1. CDR1 and CDR2 (germline): KGHSH, LQKENI. The junction had 1 base not matched to a gene; V was cut back by 4 bases and J by 3 bases. CDR3 length: 13 residues.

This clone was counted between two and nine times. CDR3 loop: CASSSVPGLAGDEQFF. Here the CDR3 DNA reads TGCGCCAGCAGCTCCGTACCGGGACTAGCGGGAGATGAGCAGTTCTTC. The gene calls are TRBV5-1 and TRBJ2-1; 14 bases match TRBD2. The V gene end was trimmed by 3 bases and the J gene end by 8 bases; junction bases not matched to a gene: 7. This CDR3 spans 16 amino acids. The V gene's germline CDR1 is SGHRS and CDR2 YFSETQ.

The chain recombines TRBV10-3 with TRBJ2-3, with TRBD2 matching 7 bases. J was trimmed by 4 bases and V by 11 bases; bases with no gene match: 9. CDR3 length equals 13 residues. Per the germline V gene, CDR1 is ENHRY and CDR2 is SYGVKD. CDR3 sequence (DNA): TGTGCCTCATTAGCGGGTAGCTCAGATACGCAGTATTTT. This encodes CASLAGSSDTQYF.

This rearrangement joins TRBV6-5 to TRBJ2-3, with 7 bases identical to TRBD2. The CDR3 runs 15 residues. CDR1 and CDR2 from the germline V gene are MNHEY and SVGAGI. J was trimmed by 5 bases and V by 8 bases; bases with no gene match: 13. This CDR3 reads CASYHLAGEGDTQYF. CDR3 DNA: TGTGCCAGCTACCATCTGGCGGGAGAGGGAGATACGCAGTATTTT.

There are a few counts of this clone. The chain recombines TRBV29-1 with TRBJ1-4; TRBD1 aligns across 7 bases. Germline V gene lookup returns CDR1 SQVTM and CDR2 ANQGSEA. V lost 4 bases, J lost 6 bases, and 5 bases stayed unmatched. The CDR3 is 13 amino acids. The CDR3 sequence: CSVGQGADEKLFF. In DNA, the CDR3 is TGCAGCGTTGGACAGGGCGCCGATGAAAAACTGTTTTTT.

V is TRBV7-2 and J is TRBJ2-3, with a tentative D call TRBD1 (5 bases). With 5 bases removed from V and 3 bases from J, the gap between germline ends came to 12 bases. Germline CDR1 reads SGHTA; CDR2 reads FQGNSA. The CDR3 has 14 residues. The CDR3 coding sequence is TGTGCCAGCAGCCCGAGACAGTTGACAGATACGCAGTATTTT. Amino acids: CASSPRQLTDTQYF.

The chain uses TRBV11-3 and TRBJ1-1; TRBD1 aligns across 7 bases. From germline, CDR1 is SGHNT and CDR2 YENEEA. The CDR3 runs 15 residues. V lost 5 bases, J lost 0 bases, and 6 bases stayed unmatched. The CDR3 here is CASSPWTGLNTEAFF. The CDR3 DNA is TGTGCCAGCAGCCCTTGGACAGGCTTGAACACTGAAGCTTTCTTT.

The gene calls are TRBV9 and TRBJ2-3; no firm D call. The CDR3 extends over 15 amino acids. Germline V gene sequence: CDR1 SGDLS, CDR2 YYNGEE. Trimming removed 0 bases at V and 1 base at J, with 9 bases between. The CDR3 coding sequence is TGTGCCAGCAGCGTAGGCGGTATCCGCACAGATACGCAGTATTTT. As protein: CASSVGGIRTDTQYF. The full variable domain, with the rest looked up from reference TRBV9 and TRBJ2-3, is DSGVTQTPKHLITATGQRVTLRCSPRSGDLSVYWYQQSLDQGLQFLIQYYNGEERAKGNILERFSAQQFPDLHSELNLSSLELGDSALYFCASSVGGIRTDTQYFGPGTRLTVL.

The chain is built from TRBV5-4 and TRBJ1-2; 8 bases agree with TRBD1. This CDR3 contains 14 residues. With V trimmed by 4 bases and J by 6 bases, 8 bases remained unmatched. In germline, CDR1 is SGHNT, CDR2 YYREEE (reference sequence). The CDR3 protein is CASSLRDRINGYTF. CDR3 nucleotides: TGTGCCAGCAGCCTAAGGGACAGGATCAATGGCTACACCTTC.

This clone was observed a handful of times. The chain carries TRBV9 and TRBJ2-5, with D maybe TRBD2 (6 bases). Trimming removed 3 bases at V and 1 base at J, with 7 bases between. This CDR3 comprises 13 residues. Per germline, CDR1 SGDLS and CDR2 YYNGEE. The CDR3 is CASSGTTQETQYF. The DNA of the CDR3 is TGTGCCAGCAGCGGGACTACCCAAGAGACCCAGTACTTC.

This clone has more than one count but fewer than ten. This chain joins TRBV19 and TRBJ2-3; 8 bases align to TRBD2. The CDR3 has 18 amino acids. V lost 6 bases to trimming and J lost 5 bases; unmatched junction nucleotides: 19. Germline assignment: CDR1 LNHDA and CDR2 SQIVND (reference sequence). The CDR3 region is CASRRTGGRPTPGDTQYF. DNA for the CDR3: TGTGCCAGTAGACGGACGGGGGGGCGGCCGACACCTGGAGATACGCAGTATTTT.

The CDR3, as DNA: TGTGCCAGCTCACCTCAATACGGGGAGTCTTCTGAAGCTTTCTTT. Its protein product is CASSPQYGESSEAFF. This chain connects TRBV18 to TRBJ1-1, with D uncertain. This CDR3 has 15 residues. Germline V gene lookup returns CDR1 KGHSH and CDR2 LQKENI. Trimming cost V 3 bases and J 6 bases, with 17 bases left between them.